This is a list of T cell receptor beta chains from one sample in a study of OX40 agonist ivuxolimab in advanced cancers. Sequencing was performed with immunoSEQ multiplex PCR; in TCRdb, only in-frame clones are kept and a portion is missing. The sample lists about 66,000 clones, under 85% seen once, with approximately 2.5% in the top ten. Sequencing used CD4+ or CD8+ T cells sorted from blood, obtained in a trial of the OX40 agonist ivuxolimab. These receptors all stem from an adult with an advanced solid tumor such as melanoma, head and neck, liver or kidney cancer. CDR3s include the opening cysteine and the closing phenylalanine or tryptophan. A D gene is named only where the DNA matches it firmly. Rows may omit the clone size; those that give it use once, few, many or a size class.

TRBV14	NA	NA	TRBJ2-5	CASSQDLISAGMETQYF	TGTGCCAGCAGCCAAGATCTCATTTCGGCGGGAATGGAGACCCAGTACTTC
TRBV5-1	NA	NA	TRBJ1-5	CASSLDGTANQPQHF	TGCGCCAGCAGCTTGGACGGTACGGCCAATCAGCCCCAGCATTTT
TRBV11-3	NA	NA	TRBJ2-2	CASSLSHGGGTGELFF	TGTGCCAGCAGCTTAAGTCATGGGGGTGGGACCGGGGAGCTGTTTTTT
TRBV14	NA	once	TRBJ2-7	CASSPGVSLNEQYF	TGTGCCAGCAGCCCGGGAGTATCACTAAACGAGCAGTACTTC
TRBV5-1	NA	NA	TRBJ2-1	CASSLPQGNNEQFF	TGCGCCAGCAGCTTGCCCCAGGGGAACAATGAGCAGTTCTTC
TRBV14	TRBD2	few	TRBJ2-1	CASSQDSGLARQNEQFF	TGTGCCAGCAGCCAAGATTCGGGACTAGCGAGACAAAATGAGCAGTTCTTC
TRBV28	NA	NA	TRBJ1-6	CASTPGQSKSPLHF	TGTGCCAGCACCCCGGGACAAAGTAAATCACCCCTCCACTTT
TRBV7-9	NA	NA	TRBJ1-5	CASSLANQPQHF	TGTGCCAGCAGCTTAGCGAATCAGCCCCAGCATTTT
TRBV5-1	NA	NA	TRBJ2-7	CASSPDGGGYEQYF	TGCGCCAGCAGCCCCGATGGTGGGGGGTACGAGCAGTACTTC
TRBV5-1	TRBD2	NA	TRBJ2-2	CASSLAFLGRASGELFF	TGCGCCAGCAGCTTGGCCTTTTTAGGGAGGGCCTCGGGGGAGCTGTTTTTT
TRBV19	NA	NA	TRBJ1-1	CASSIPENTEAFF	TGTGCCAGTAGTATCCCGGAGAACACTGAAGCTTTCTTT
TRBV5-1	TRBD1	NA	TRBJ1-5	CASSTGTGGDQPQHF	TGCGCCAGCAGCACAGGGACAGGAGGGGATCAGCCCCAGCATTTT
TRBV5-1	NA	NA	TRBJ2-5	CASSRVGVSETQYF	TGCGCCAGCAGCAGGGTCGGGGTTTCAGAGACCCAGTACTTC
TRBV6-6	NA	NA	TRBJ2-5	CASSPPGGMYQETQYF	TGTGCCAGCAGTCCACCAGGAGGGATGTACCAAGAGACCCAGTACTTC
TRBV7-7	NA	few	TRBJ2-2	CASSLDRGTGELFF	TGTGCCAGCAGCTTAGATCGGGGAACCGGGGAGCTGTTTTTT
TRBV5-1	NA	NA	TRBJ1-3	CASSAVDSRSGNTIYF	TGCGCCAGCAGCGCGGTGGACAGCCGCTCTGGAAACACCATATATTTT
TRBV9	TRBD1	NA	TRBJ2-3	CASSVAPTGGTDTQYF	TGTGCCAGCAGCGTAGCCCCAACAGGGGGCACAGATACGCAGTATTTT
TRBV5-4	TRBD1	many	TRBJ1-4	CASSLHRDRGTTNEKLFF	TGTGCCAGCAGCCTCCACCGGGACAGGGGGACAACTAATGAAAAACTGTTTTTT
TRBV11-2	TRBD1	few	TRBJ1-2	CASSLEVTGGASRYGYTF	TGTGCCAGCAGCTTAGAAGTCACAGGGGGCGCCTCTCGCTATGGCTACACCTTC
TRBV27	NA	NA	TRBJ2-1	CASSFGSGSNEQFF	TGTGCCAGCAGTTTCGGTTCAGGGTCAAATGAGCAGTTCTTC
TRBV25-1	TRBD1	NA	TRBJ1-4	CASSDSTGGVEKLFF	TGTGCCAGCAGCGATTCGACAGGGGGGGTTGAAAAACTGTTTTTT
TRBV27	NA	NA	TRBJ2-2	CASRLYTGELFF	TGTGCCAGCAGGCTATACACCGGGGAGCTGTTTTTT
TRBV6-4	TRBD1	NA	TRBJ2-3	CASSDTYRGTDTQYF	TGTGCCAGCAGTGACACCTACAGGGGTACAGATACGCAGTATTTT
TRBV7-2	NA	NA	TRBJ1-2	CASSPMVVNYGYTF	TGTGCCAGCAGCCCCATGGTAGTAAACTATGGCTACACCTTC
TRBV16	NA	NA	TRBJ2-5	CASSSRGGSPETQYF	TGTGCCAGCAGCAGTAGGGGCGGGTCCCCAGAGACCCAGTACTTC
TRBV28	NA	NA	TRBJ1-5	CASTPVGARDQPQHF	TGTGCCAGCACCCCCGTTGGGGCTAGGGATCAGCCCCAGCATTTT
TRBV6-1	NA	NA	TRBJ2-1	CASSDNRGGNEQFF	TGTGCCAGCAGTGATAACAGGGGGGGCAATGAGCAGTTCTTC
TRBV5-1	NA	NA	TRBJ2-6	CASSYVSGANVLTF	TGCGCCAGCAGCTACGTCTCTGGGGCCAACGTCCTGACTTTC
TRBV19	NA	NA	TRBJ1-2	CASSHPSGYGYTF	TGTGCCAGTAGTCATCCGTCGGGCTATGGCTACACCTTC
TRBV7-2	TRBD2	NA	TRBJ2-1	CASSLVAGGPLQFF	TGTGCCAGCAGCCTCGTGGCGGGAGGACCCCTTCAGTTCTTC
TRBV11-2	TRBD2	NA	TRBJ2-5	CASSSGTSGRSWETQYF	TGTGCCAGCAGCTCCGGGACTAGCGGGAGGTCTTGGGAGACCCAGTACTTC
TRBV11-1	TRBD2	NA	TRBJ2-1	CASSSTPGLAPNEQFF	TGTGCCAGCAGTTCCACACCGGGACTAGCGCCCAATGAGCAGTTCTTC
TRBV27	NA	once	TRBJ1-6	CASSLSGPGDTPLHF	TGTGCCAGCAGTTTATCGGGGCCGGGAGATACACCCCTCCACTTT
TRBV7-2	TRBD2	once	TRBJ2-1	CASSLAQGLAYNEQFF	TGTGCCAGCAGCTTAGCGCAAGGACTAGCATACAATGAGCAGTTCTTC
TRBV5-1	NA	NA	TRBJ2-1	CASSLPRNNEQFF	TGCGCCAGCAGCTTGCCCAGAAACAATGAGCAGTTCTTC
TRBV5-1	TRBD2	NA	TRBJ2-3	CASSLGSGRRTDTQYF	TGCGCCAGCAGCTTGGGGAGCGGGAGACGTACAGATACGCAGTATTTT
TRBV7-9	TRBD1	NA	TRBJ2-6	CASSPVGQGPSGANVLTF	TGTGCCAGCAGCCCTGTAGGACAGGGACCCTCTGGGGCCAACGTCCTGACTTTC
TRBV2	TRBD1	NA	TRBJ2-3	CASSLRDRVTDTQYF	TGTGCCAGCAGTCTCCGGGACAGGGTCACAGATACGCAGTATTTT
TRBV7-2	TRBD1	NA	TRBJ2-7	CASSLSGTETYEQYF	TGTGCCAGCAGCTTATCCGGGACAGAGACCTACGAGCAGTACTTC
TRBV29-1	TRBD1	NA	TRBJ1-5	CSVSTGQNQPQHF	TGCAGCGTCTCGACAGGGCAGAATCAGCCCCAGCATTTT
TRBV14	NA	NA	TRBJ1-3	CASSQVSGNTIYF	TGTGCCAGCAGCCAAGTATCAGGAAACACCATATATTTT
TRBV7-6	TRBD2	NA	TRBJ2-1	CASSLEVAGVGIAYNEQFF	TGTGCCAGCAGCTTAGAAGTAGCGGGCGTGGGGATTGCCTACAATGAGCAGTTCTTC